This T cell receptor (beta chain) was recovered during a study of T cell repertoires in cytomegalovirus infection. Study findings and constraints: Clonotype analysis showed dominance of the ex vivo response by HLA-C-restricted CMV-specific TCR beta clonotypes. There were carriers of CMV plus the relevant HLA, and cumulative public TCR beta family frequency identified them.

Regarding this clonotype: Its antigen is not known.

Using its own MiXCR run on the reads, TCRdb lists one record per CDR3 protein. The sample holds about 740,000 distinct CDR3 sequences, less than 40% seen once. Trimming shortened V by 1 base and J by 2 bases, and 10 bases separated the two germline ends. This CDR3 has 15 amino acids. Germline CDR1 and CDR2: SGHAT and FQNNGV. The sample was PBMCs. The V and J genes are TRBV11-2 and TRBJ2-3; D remains ambiguous. The origin of this receptor is a human donor in good health (CMV status not recorded). Some clones in this sample may be carry-over from other donors' samples. Here the CDR3 reads CASSLVVRSTDTQYF. CDR3 bases: TGTGCCAGCAGCTTAGTTGTCAGGTCCACAGATACGCAGTATTTT.